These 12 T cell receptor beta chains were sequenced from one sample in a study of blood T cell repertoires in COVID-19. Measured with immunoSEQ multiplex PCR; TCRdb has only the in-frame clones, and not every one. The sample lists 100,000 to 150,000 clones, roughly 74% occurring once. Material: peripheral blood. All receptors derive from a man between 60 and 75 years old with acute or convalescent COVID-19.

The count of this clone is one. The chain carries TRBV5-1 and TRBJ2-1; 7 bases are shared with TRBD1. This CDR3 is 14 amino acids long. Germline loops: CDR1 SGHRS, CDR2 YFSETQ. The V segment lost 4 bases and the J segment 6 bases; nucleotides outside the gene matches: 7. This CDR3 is CASSHRGAGNEQFF. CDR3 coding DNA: TGCGCCAGCAGCCACAGGGGTGCGGGCAATGAGCAGTTCTTC.

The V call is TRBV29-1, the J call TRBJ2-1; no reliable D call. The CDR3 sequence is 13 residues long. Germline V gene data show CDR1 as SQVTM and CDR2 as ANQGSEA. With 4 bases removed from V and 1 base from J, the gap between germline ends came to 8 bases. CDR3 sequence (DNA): TGCAGCGTTGGGCTTTCGTCCTACAATGAGCAGTTCTTC. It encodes CSVGLSSYNEQFF.

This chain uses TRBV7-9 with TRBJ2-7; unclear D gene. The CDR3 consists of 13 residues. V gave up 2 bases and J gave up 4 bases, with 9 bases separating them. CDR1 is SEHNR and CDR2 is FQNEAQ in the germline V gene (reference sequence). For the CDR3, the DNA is TGTGCCAGCAGCTTACCCGCAACATACGAGCAGTACTTC. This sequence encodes CASSLPATYEQYF. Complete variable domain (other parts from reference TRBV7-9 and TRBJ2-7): DTGVSQNPRHKITKRGQNVTFRCDPISEHNRLYWYRQTLGQGPEFLTYFQNEAQLEKSRLLSDRFSAERPKGSFSTLEIQRTEQGDSAMYLCASSLPATYEQYFGPGTRLTVT.

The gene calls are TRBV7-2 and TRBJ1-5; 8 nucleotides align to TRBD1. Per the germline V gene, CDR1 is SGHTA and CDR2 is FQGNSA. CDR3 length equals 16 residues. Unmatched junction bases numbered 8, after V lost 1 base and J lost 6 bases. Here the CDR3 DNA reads TGTGCCAGCAGCTTAGGGGCCGGACAGGGAGGTCAGCCCCAGCATTTT. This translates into CASSLGAGQGGQPQHF.

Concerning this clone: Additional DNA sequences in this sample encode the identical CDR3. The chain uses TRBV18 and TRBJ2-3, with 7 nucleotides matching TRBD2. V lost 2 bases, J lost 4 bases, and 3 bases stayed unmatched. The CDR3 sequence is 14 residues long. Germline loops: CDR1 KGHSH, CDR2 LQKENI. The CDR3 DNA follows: TGTGCCAGCTCACCAGCGGGAGTTGCAGATACGCAGTATTTT. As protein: CASSPAGVADTQYF.

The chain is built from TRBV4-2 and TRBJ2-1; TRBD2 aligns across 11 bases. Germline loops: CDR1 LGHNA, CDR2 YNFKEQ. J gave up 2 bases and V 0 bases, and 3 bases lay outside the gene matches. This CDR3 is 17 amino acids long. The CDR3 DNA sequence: TGTGCCAGCAGCCAAGACGGACTAGCGGGTCCCTACAATGAGCAGTTCTTC. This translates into CASSQDGLAGPYNEQFF.

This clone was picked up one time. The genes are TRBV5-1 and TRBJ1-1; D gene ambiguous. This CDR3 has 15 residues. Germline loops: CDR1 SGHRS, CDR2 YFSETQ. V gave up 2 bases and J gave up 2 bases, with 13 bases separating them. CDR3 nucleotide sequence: TGCGCCAGCAGCTTTGGAGGGATCGGTAACACTGAAGCTTTCTTT. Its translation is CASSFGGIGNTEAFF.

DNA of the CDR3: TGTGCCAGTAGTACACAGGTGCGGCAGCCCCAGCATTTT. It encodes CASSTQVRQPQHF. V gene TRBV19 combines with J gene TRBJ1-5; D may be TRBD1 (5 bases). This CDR3 region has 13 residues. Looked up from germline, CDR1 is LNHDA and CDR2 is SQIVND (reference sequence). Trimming shortened V by 4 bases and J by 7 bases, and 11 bases separated the two germline ends.

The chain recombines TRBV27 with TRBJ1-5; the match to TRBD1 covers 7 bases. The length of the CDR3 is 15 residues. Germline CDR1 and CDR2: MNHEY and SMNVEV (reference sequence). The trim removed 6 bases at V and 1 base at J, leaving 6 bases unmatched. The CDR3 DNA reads TGTGCCAGCAGCCTCGGACAGGCGAGCAATCAGCCCCAGCATTTT. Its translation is CASSLGQASNQPQHF.

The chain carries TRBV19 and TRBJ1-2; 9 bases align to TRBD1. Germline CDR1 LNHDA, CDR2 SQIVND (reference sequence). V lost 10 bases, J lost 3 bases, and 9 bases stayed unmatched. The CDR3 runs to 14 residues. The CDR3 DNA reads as TGTGCCACAGACAGGGACAGGGAATACTATGGCTACACCTTC. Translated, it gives CATDRDREYYGYTF.

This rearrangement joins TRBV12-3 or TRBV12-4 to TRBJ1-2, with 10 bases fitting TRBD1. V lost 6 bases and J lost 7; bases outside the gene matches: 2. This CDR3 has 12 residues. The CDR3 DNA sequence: TGTGCCAGCAGCGGACAGGGGGGTGGCTACACCTTC. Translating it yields CASSGQGGGYTF.

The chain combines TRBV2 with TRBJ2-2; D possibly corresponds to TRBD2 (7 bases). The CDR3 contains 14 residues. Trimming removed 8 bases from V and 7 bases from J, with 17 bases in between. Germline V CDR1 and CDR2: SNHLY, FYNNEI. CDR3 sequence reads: CASGGARNNGELFF. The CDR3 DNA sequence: TGTGCCAGCGGGGGGGCCAGGAATAACGGGGAGCTGTTTTTT.